The clone carrying this T cell receptor beta chain was observed a few times. TCRdb keeps only in-frame clones here, not all; method: immunoSEQ multiplex PCR. The table has some 100,000 clones, about 87% seen once. The data were obtained in a study of T cell responses to AZD1222 COVID-19 vaccine. Germline V gene sequence: CDR1 SEHNR, CDR2 FQNEAQ (reference sequence). V lost 1 base to trimming and J lost 7 bases, with 14 bases between them. The CDR3 has 14 amino acids. The receptor comes from an adult who received the AZD1222 COVID-19 vaccine. The specimen was peripheral blood, collected 28 days after the second AZD1222 dose. V and J are TRBV7-9 and TRBJ2-7; D is ambiguous. The CDR3 reads CASSLEDDSWEQYF. The CDR3 coding sequence is TGTGCCAGCAGCTTAGAGGACGATAGTTGGGAGCAGTACTTC.